This TCR beta chain was obtained from a study of T cell changes during pregnancy in multiple sclerosis. This table comes from immunoSEQ multiplex PCR, and its TCRdb copy is limited to in-frame clones, with some not included. The data contain about 38,000 clones, 80% to 95% of them seen just once; the ten biggest clones take up 0.3% to 0.4%. The germline V gene encodes CDR1 LGHNA and CDR2 YNFKEQ. The V and J ends lost 0 bases and 4 bases respectively, with 9 bases between them. The CDR3 contains 14 residues. The sequence was obtained from a female donor in good health, enrolled as a control in a pregnancy study. The material was CD4+ T cells from peripheral blood mononuclear cells, obtained in the third trimester of pregnancy. The V call is TRBV4-2, the J call TRBJ1-2; D not certain. This CDR3 reads CASSQDPGSYGYTF. In DNA form, the CDR3 reads TGTGCCAGCAGCCAAGATCCGGGTAGCTATGGCTACACCTTC.